This TCR beta chain was found in a study of spatial heterogeneity in lung cancer. The table lists this clonotype with a few counts. Antigen unknown. Notes on the study in general: Whereas they appeared in blood less at follow-up, ubiquitous expanded tumor TCRs appeared there more at resection.

Noted time point: sample taken at primary tumor resection. Unsorted tumor, nontumor lung tissue or cryopreserved PBMC supplied the whole RNA. A unique molecular identifier was attached to every TCR cDNA molecule. TCRdb independently ran MiXCR on the 5' RACE reads; one entry per CDR3 protein. The data contain more than 75,000 distinct CDR3 sequences, over 9.5% of them singletons. The material was PBMCs, obtained at surgery. The clonotype was recovered from a male donor with early-stage non-small cell lung cancer.

CDR3 amino acids: CASSRDGEETQYF. CDR3 coding DNA: TGTGCCAGCAGCCGGGACGGTGAAGAGACCCAGTACTTC. The rearrangement uses TRBV2 and TRBJ2-5, with D perhaps matching TRBD1 or TRBD2 (5 bases each). The length of the CDR3 is 13 residues. Trimming took off 6 bases at V and 3 bases at J, with 11 bases between the two ends. CDR1 is SNHLY, CDR2 FYNNEI, per germline.